Presented here are 21 T cell receptor beta chains from one specimen sequenced in a study of human T cells and chemical hapten exposure. Time point noted: pre-sensitization, week 0. Indicated treatment: therapeutic diphenylcyclopropenone sensitization with weekly scalp DPC. MiXCR, run by TCRdb on the RACE reads, gives a single entry per CDR3 protein. The data contain under 200,000 distinct CDR3 sequences, nearly 30% of them singletons. The input for sequencing was whole blood, taken in connection with sensitization to the hapten diphenylcyclopropenone (DPC). These receptors originate from a woman aged 30 to 39 with alopecia areata. Some clones in this sample may be carry-over from other donors' samples.

This clonotype was seen only a few times. The chain is built from TRBV27 and TRBJ2-1; TRBD2 agrees at 12 bases. Per germline, CDR1 MNHEY and CDR2 SMNVEV (reference sequence). V was clipped by 4 bases and J by 6 bases; unmatched bases: 7. The CDR3 is 16 residues long. The CDR3 region has the DNA TGTGCCAGCAGTTCCCTGACTAGCGGGAGCGGCAATGAGCAGTTCTTC. This encodes CASSSLTSGSGNEQFF.

This clonotype has a handful of counts. This chain uses TRBV7-3 with TRBJ2-7; weak D call: TRBD2 (6 bases). The germline gives CDR1 SGHTA, CDR2 FQGTGA. The CDR3 spans 15 residues. Trimming stripped 0 bases from V and 6 bases from J, with 15 bases between. The CDR3 coding sequence is TGTGCCAGCAGCTTAACGGGGGGACGTAGCTCCGAGCAGTACTTC. This translates into CASSLTGGRSSEQYF.

A few counts support this clonotype. One junction end does not reproduce the germline sequence, and a read error may be involved. V gene TRBV7-9 combines with J gene TRBJ2-3; either TRBD1 or TRBD2 may supply D (6 bases each). CDR1 is SEHNR, CDR2 FQNEAQ, per germline (reference sequence). The CDR3 has 15 amino acids. The CDR3 spells CASSLGRGHTDTQYF. The CDR3 bases are TGTGCCAGCAGTTTAGGGCGGGGACACACAGATACGCAGTATTTT.

The V and J genes are TRBV29-1 and TRBJ1-1, with 7 bases that match TRBD1. This CDR3 is 12 amino acids long. Germline CDR1 is SQVTM and CDR2 is ANQGSEA. Germline trimming cut 3 bases from V and 4 bases from J; bases unmatched to any gene: 2. The CDR3 loop reads CSVDRQGTEAFF. For the CDR3, the DNA is TGCAGCGTTGACAGACAGGGCACTGAAGCTTTCTTT.

This clonotype was counted only a few times. The V and J genes are TRBV9 and TRBJ2-7; tentative D call: TRBD1 (5 bases). The length of the CDR3 is 15 residues. The germline V gene has CDR1 SGDLS and CDR2 YYNGEE. With 4 bases removed from V and 0 bases from J, the gap between germline ends came to 14 bases. The CDR3 DNA follows: TGTGCCAGCAGCTCTCGCTCCGACAGCTCCTACGAGCAGTACTTC. Protein sequence: CASSSRSDSSYEQYF.

This clonotype has just one count. The chain is built from TRBV29-1 and TRBJ2-5, with 8 positions matching TRBD2. Germline V gene lookup returns CDR1 SQVTM and CDR2 ANQGSEA. The CDR3 consists of 14 residues. The V and J ends lost 6 bases and 7 bases, in that order; junction bases with no gene match: 13. In DNA form, the CDR3 reads TGCAGCGTGACCGGACTAGCCGGCACTTGGACCCAGTACTTC. It is translated as CSVTGLAGTWTQYF.

The V gene is TRBV27, the J gene TRBJ2-3; D uncertain. V was cut by 2 bases and J by 5 bases, with 8 bases left in between. This CDR3 is 13 amino acids long. CDR1 and CDR2 (germline): MNHEY, SMNVEV (reference sequence). DNA for the CDR3: TGTGCCAGCAGTTTACGAAACGTAGATACGCAGTATTTT. It codes for CASSLRNVDTQYF.

A few counts support this clonotype. The chain has TRBV20-1 and TRBJ2-2; D gene ambiguous. Germline V gives CDR1 DFQATT, CDR2 SNEGSKA (reference sequence). The ends were cut back, 1 base at V and 5 bases at J, with 8 bases in the middle. The CDR3 contains 13 residues. This CDR3 is CSARGVRTGELFF. The DNA for the CDR3 is TGCAGTGCTAGAGGGGTGAGGACCGGGGAGCTGTTTTTT.

This clonotype was counted only a few times. The rearrangement joins TRBV28 to TRBJ1-2; 9 bases line up with TRBD1. The CDR3 is made up of 16 amino acids. Germline V gene data show CDR1 as MDHEN and CDR2 as SYDVKM. V dropped 2 bases and J dropped 2; count of bases not matched to a gene: 6. The CDR3 loop reads CASSLPQGAFNYGYTF. The CDR3 region has the DNA TGTGCCAGCAGTTTACCACAGGGGGCCTTCAACTATGGCTACACCTTC.

The rearrangement joins TRBV5-1 to TRBJ1-6; D gene uncertain. Trimming removed 0 bases from V and 10 bases from J, with 11 bases in between. Germline V gene lookup returns CDR1 SGHRS and CDR2 YFSETQ. The CDR3 is made up of 14 amino acids. DNA of the CDR3: TGCGCCAGCAGCTTGGAAGGGTCGGACTCACCCCTCCACTTT. Translating it yields CASSLEGSDSPLHF.

The gene calls are TRBV29-1 and TRBJ2-7; D ambiguous. The CDR3 spans 12 residues. CDR1 SQVTM and CDR2 ANQGSEA come from the germline V gene. The V end lost 7 bases, the J end lost 6 bases, and 16 bases lay between the germline ends. The CDR3 reads CSGAITRAEQYF. The CDR3 nucleotides read TGCAGCGGGGCCATTACCCGTGCCGAGCAGTACTTC.

The CDR3 spells CASSLWTSGVWPTDTQYF. The CDR3, as DNA: TGTGCCAGCAGCTTATGGACTAGCGGGGTCTGGCCCACAGATACGCAGTATTTT. This rearrangement joins TRBV7-2 to TRBJ2-3; TRBD2 matches 12 bases. Germline V lookup: CDR1 SGHTA, CDR2 FQGNSA. The CDR3 length is 18 residues. Unmatched junction bases numbered 8, after V lost 2 bases and J lost 2 bases.

This clonotype was seen only a few times. The gene calls are TRBV28 and TRBJ1-3; possibly TRBD1 for D (5 bases). The V end was cut by 3 bases, the J end by 4 bases, with 13 bases between. In germline, CDR1 is MDHEN, CDR2 SYDVKM. The length of the CDR3 is 15 residues. CDR3: CASSLRQLGGNTIYF. DNA of the CDR3: TGTGCCAGCAGTTTGAGACAGTTGGGGGGAAACACCATATATTTT.

This clonotype was seen only a few times. One junction end disagrees with the germline gene, perhaps due to a read error. The gene calls are TRBV29-1 and TRBJ1-6; maybe TRBD1 (5 bases). The CDR3 spans 13 residues. CDR1 and CDR2 from the germline V gene are SQVTM and ANQGSEA. The CDR3 DNA reads as TGCAGCGTTCAAGAACAGGCCCAATCACCCCTCCACTTT. Encoded protein: CSVQEQAQSPLHF.

This clonotype has more than one count but fewer than ten. The CDR3, as DNA: TGTGCCAGCAGCGTAGCCCCCTCAGATACGCAGTATTTT. It is translated as CASSVAPSDTQYF. The chain couples TRBV9 to TRBJ2-3; D is ambiguous. CDR1 is SGDLS and CDR2 is YYNGEE in the germline V gene. Trimming took off 0 bases at V and 4 bases at J, with 6 bases between the two ends. The CDR3 covers 13 residues. The full variable domain, its missing parts supplied by reference TRBV9 and TRBJ2-3, is DSGVTQTPKHLITATGQRVTLRCSPRSGDLSVYWYQQSLDQGLQFLIQYYNGEERAKGNILERFSAQQFPDLHSELNLSSLELGDSALYFCASSVAPSDTQYFGPGTRLTVL.

This clonotype was found a few times. The chain uses TRBV28 and TRBJ1-5; 10 bases agree with TRBD1. Trimming at V came to 6 bases and at J to 6 bases, leaving 14 bases not matched to a gene. This CDR3 has 17 residues. CDR1 MDHEN and CDR2 SYDVKM come from the germline V gene. The CDR3 DNA reads TGTGCCAGCAGGCTAAGGTTCCGGACAGGGGGTAGTCAGCCCCAGCATTTT. Its protein product is CASRLRFRTGGSQPQHF.

This clonotype has only a few counts. The chain links TRBV25-1 to TRBJ2-7, with 11 bases fitting TRBD1. The V segment lost 4 bases and the J segment 6 bases; nucleotides outside the gene matches: 5. The CDR3 totals 14 residues. Germline lookup yields CDR1 MGHDK and CDR2 SYGVNS. The CDR3 reads CASSVGQGAPEQYF. The CDR3 DNA reads TGTGCCAGCAGTGTCGGACAGGGGGCCCCCGAGCAGTACTTC.

This clonotype was counted between two and nine times. This chain uses TRBV29-1 with TRBJ2-2, with D perhaps being TRBD1 or TRBD2 (5 bases each). From germline, CDR1 is SQVTM and CDR2 ANQGSEA. The CDR3 contains 17 residues. V gave up 6 bases and J gave up 5 bases, with 25 bases separating them. The CDR3 bases are TGCAGCGTCGAACCTACCCCGAGGGGCGTAGGGACCGGGGAGCTGTTTTTT. It yields the protein CSVEPTPRGVGTGELFF.

V usage is TRBV6-2 or TRBV6-3 and J usage is TRBJ2-5; 7 bases are shared with TRBD1. Germline trimming cut 2 bases from V and 2 bases from J; bases unmatched to any gene: 2. There are 14 residues in the CDR3. Germline assignment: CDR1 MNHEY and CDR2 SVGEGT. Written as DNA, the CDR3 is TGTGCCAGCAGTTACGGGACAGAACAAGAGACCCAGTACTTC. Its protein is CASSYGTEQETQYF.

This clonotype was seen a few times. The CDR3 sequence is CASSQWGAGTEAFF. The CDR3 bases are TGTGCCAGCAGCCAATGGGGCGCGGGCACTGAAGCTTTCTTT. The chain is built from TRBV3-1 and TRBJ1-1; D is perhaps TRBD1 (5 bases). The ends were cut back, 2 bases at V and 4 bases at J, with 11 bases in the middle. The CDR3 has 14 amino acids. CDR1 is LGHDT and CDR2 is YNNKEL in the germline V gene (reference sequence).

This rearrangement joins TRBV12-3 or TRBV12-4 to TRBJ1-1, with no clear D. The CDR3 is made up of 13 amino acids. The germline V and J ends were trimmed by 6 bases and 1 base, with 9 bases remaining between them. CDR3 residues: CASSVRKNTEAFF. The CDR3 coding sequence is TGTGCCAGCAGCGTCAGAAAGAACACTGAAGCTTTCTTT.